This T cell receptor beta chain was retrieved from a study of blood T cell repertoires in COVID-19. About the study: Acute and convalescent COVID-19 specimens originated in the United States, Italy and Spain.

Trimming took 1 base from V and 5 from J, leaving 15 bases between them. Germline V gene sequence: CDR1 SGHAT, CDR2 FQNNGV. The CDR3 loop spans 17 amino acids. Allocation to cohorts depended on clinical history reported by the participants. Measured with immunoSEQ multiplex PCR; TCRdb has only the in-frame clones, and not every one. The table records around 380,000 clones, more than 70% of them present only once. This clone appeared a few times. The clonotype was recovered from a man under 40 who had recovered from COVID-19. Specimen: PBMCs or T cells enriched from blood (not recorded which). This sequence joins TRBV11-2 and TRBJ1-6; possibly TRBD1 for D (5 bases). The CDR3 loop is CASSLVSPRGDNSPLHF. CDR3 coding DNA: TGTGCCAGCAGCTTAGTCTCGCCCCGGGGGGATAATTCACCCCTCCACTTT. The whole variable domain, filled in from reference TRBV11-2 and TRBJ1-6, reads EAGVAQSPRYKIIEKRQSVAFWCNPISGHATLYWYQQILGQGPKLLIQFQNNGVVDDSQLPKDRFSAERLKGVDSTLKIQPAKLEDSAVYLCASSLVSPRGDNSPLHFGNGTRLTVT.